This T cell receptor beta chain emerged from a study of cytomegalovirus exposure and HLA in healthy donors. Primers for the PCR totalled 60 Vbeta and 13 Jbeta. Per the study methods: In a later analysis, 80 million to 100 million unique TCR beta chains included roughly 11 million shared by two or more donors. Using immunoSEQ multiplex PCR, the repertoire was profiled, and TCRdb retains in-frame clones only, with some absent. D and trimming come from the DNA, and the V and J calls and clone size come from that table. The data hold roughly 190,000 clones, with 75% to 85% observed a single time. V gave up 4 bases and J gave up 7 bases; unmatched junction bases: 5. CDR1 LNHDA and CDR2 SQIVND come from the germline V gene (reference sequence). The CDR3 is 14 amino acids.

The chain has TRBV19 and TRBJ1-5; 9 bases match TRBD1. Sequenced material: PBMCs. The sequence came from a woman aged 45-65 years in good health and CMV-seronegative. CDR3 amino acids: CASSTQGARQPQHF. CDR3 DNA: TGTGCCAGTAGTACACAGGGGGCGAGGCAGCCCCAGCATTTT.